The 24 T cell receptor beta chains below come from one sample, sequenced in a study of Graves' ophthalmopathy and Graves' hyperthyroidism. Amplification from RNA transcripts yielded the TCR beta CDR3 regions. Following a first-round RT-PCR that used HTBI primers, a second-round multiplex PCR was carried out. Via MiXCR, TCRdb re-called the multiplex PCR reads, giving one row per CDR3 protein. The table includes a few hundred thousand distinct CDR3 sequences, 35% to 40% detected once. The sequenced sample consisted of peripheral blood or thyroid tissue (not recorded which). All receptors derive from an adult man with Graves' hyperthyroidism.

This clonotype has at least ten counts. The J gene is TRBJ1-5, the V gene TRBV18, with TRBD1 matching over 7 bases. This CDR3 has 15 amino acids. V shed 0 bases and J 6 bases; nucleotides not matched to a gene: 5. Germline V gene lookup returns CDR1 KGHSH and CDR2 LQKENI. CDR3 sequence reads: CASSPPGRGPQPQHF. The CDR3 DNA reads as TGTGCCAGCTCACCACCGGGGAGGGGGCCTCAGCCCCAGCATTTT.

As to this clonotype: With a much larger clone just one base away, this may be a read error. The chain is built from TRBV7-9 and TRBJ2-6; TRBD1 matches 7 bases. This CDR3 region has 16 residues. Germline V lookup: CDR1 SEHNR, CDR2 FQNEAQ (reference sequence). The CDR3 nucleotides are TGTGCCAGCAGTTCAGACAGGGCCTTTGGGGCCAACGTCCCGACTTTC. Translation gives CASSSDRAFGANVPTF.

With respect to this clonotype: A read error is possible here, since a much larger clone lies one base away. The rearrangement uses TRBV5-1 and TRBJ2-7, with 8 nucleotides matching TRBD2. The germline gives CDR1 SGHRS, CDR2 YFSETQ. The CDR3 runs 15 residues. CDR3 DNA sequence: TGTGCCAGCAGGGGACTAGGACACCTTACTAACGGGCAGTACTTC. Encoded protein: CASRGLGHLTNGQYF.

This clonotype was detected many times. The rearrangement uses TRBV20-1 and TRBJ2-5; TRBD2 matches at 14 bases. V lost 6 bases and J lost 6; bases outside the gene matches: 9. CDR1 and CDR2 from the germline V gene are DFQATT and SNEGSKA (reference sequence). This CDR3 contains 15 residues. CDR3 DNA: TGCAGTGCCCTGACTAGCGGGGGGGCCGTAAAGACCCAGTACTTC. Residues: CSALTSGGAVKTQYF.

For this clonotype: The CDR3 does not close with the conserved phenylalanine or tryptophan, likely indicating a read error. The V and J genes are TRBV3-1 and TRBJ1-1, with D hard to call. V shed 3 bases and J shed 1 base, with 6 bases lying between them. This CDR3 region has 13 residues. Germline CDR1 and CDR2: LGHDT and YNNKEL (reference sequence). CDR3 sequence: CASSQKANTEAFL. The CDR3 DNA reads TGTGCCAGCAGCCAGAAGGCGAACACTGAAGCTTTCCTT.

This clonotype was found many times. This chain connects TRBV12-3 or TRBV12-4 to TRBJ2-5; 8 bases align to TRBD1. The ends lost 3 bases at V and 5 bases at J; junction bases unmatched: 8. The CDR3 has 15 residues. CDR3 sequence (DNA): TGTGCCAGCAGTTTCCTACAGGGGGTAATGGAGACCCAGTACTTC. Translation: CASSFLQGVMETQYF.

The gene calls are TRBV11-2 and TRBJ2-7; 7 bases are shared with TRBD1. The CDR3 covers 14 residues. Germline lookup yields CDR1 SGHAT and CDR2 FQNNGV. V trimming: 5 bases; J trimming: 2 bases; junction bases outside the gene matches: 6. For the CDR3, the DNA is TGTGCCAGCAGCCCTCTGACAGGGACCTACGAGCAGTACTTC. Translation gives CASSPLTGTYEQYF.

This clonotype has at least ten counts. A junction boundary mismatches the germline segment, possibly from a read error. The chain links TRBV5-8 to TRBJ1-5; 9 bases line up with TRBD1. CDR1 is SGHTS, CDR2 YDEGEE, per germline. The CDR3 is made up of 16 amino acids. CDR3 residues: CANSLSGQGDCQPQHF. CDR3 DNA: TGTGCCAACAGCTTATCGGGACAGGGTGATTGTCAGCCCCAGCATTTT.

This clonotype has a single count. V usage is TRBV6-6 and J usage is TRBJ2-1, with 9 bases fitting TRBD1. The CDR3 is made up of 15 amino acids. The germline gives CDR1 MNHNY, CDR2 SVGAGI (reference sequence). Losses at the gene ends were 6 bases for V and 8 bases for J; bases not matched to a gene: 11. This CDR3 reads CASRETGGRNHEQFF. DNA of the CDR3: TGTGCCAGCAGAGAGACAGGGGGTCGTAACCATGAGCAGTTCTTC.

The chain has TRBV29-1 and TRBJ1-2; TRBD1 matches at 10 bases. Germline CDR1 and CDR2: SQVTM and ANQGSEA. The CDR3 has 14 residues. The CDR3 spells CSGNDRGLNYGYTF. The CDR3 nucleotides are TGCAGTGGCAATGACAGGGGGCTTAACTATGGCTACACCTTC.

This chain joins TRBV24-1 and TRBJ2-2; tentative D call: TRBD1 (5 bases). The CDR3 consists of 14 residues. The germline CDR1 and CDR2 sequences are KGHDR and SFDVKD. Trimming left V 3 bases short and J 6 bases short, with 10 bases between. The CDR3 here is CATSDQGWAGELFF. CDR3 nucleotide sequence: TGTGCCACCAGTGATCAGGGTTGGGCCGGGGAGCTGTTTTTT.

This clonotype was counted many times. The chain uses TRBV5-1 and TRBJ2-7; TRBD2 aligns across 9 bases. The CDR3 runs 14 residues. Per germline, CDR1 SGHRS and CDR2 YFSETQ. Trimming removed 2 bases from V and 4 bases from J; junction bases left unmatched: 4. For the CDR3, the DNA is TGCGCCAGCAGCTTAACTGCGGGAGGGTACGAGCAGTACTTC. It translates to CASSLTAGGYEQYF.

As to this clonotype: A much more abundant neighbour one base away suggests this may be a read error. V and J are TRBV7-2 and TRBJ2-7, with D unresolved. Trimming stripped 4 bases from V and 5 bases from J, with 12 bases between. Per germline, CDR1 SGHTA and CDR2 FQGNSA. The CDR3 has 13 residues. Here the CDR3 reads CASSSTSTHEQYF. CDR3 DNA: TGTGCCAGCAGCTCGACATCTACCCACGAGCAGTACTTC.

In its sample, this clonotype was seen many times. This chain joins TRBV13 and TRBJ1-6; 12 bases agree with TRBD1. From germline, CDR1 is PRHDT and CDR2 FYEKMQ (reference sequence). V trimming: 5 bases; J trimming: 10 bases; junction bases outside the gene matches: 12. CDR3 size: 17 residues. For the CDR3, the DNA is TGTGCCAGCAGCCACGGCCGCGGGACAGGGGGCTGGTCACCCCTCCACTTT. Its protein is CASSHGRGTGGWSPLHF. The full variable domain, its missing parts supplied by reference TRBV13 and TRBJ1-6, is AAGVIQSPRHLIKEKRETATLKCYPIPRHDTVYWYQQGPGQDPQFLISFYEKMQSDKGSIPDRFSAQQFSDYHSELNMSSLELGDSALYFCASSHGRGTGGWSPLHFGNGTRLTVT.

This clonotype was observed at least ten times. The rearrangement links TRBV7-2 to TRBJ2-2; either TRBD1 or TRBD2 may fit D (5 bases each). CDR1 and CDR2 (germline): SGHTA, FQGNSA. The length of the CDR3 is 15 residues. The germline V and J ends were trimmed by 4 bases and 2 bases, with 11 bases remaining between them. The CDR3 reads CASSSGSLNTGELFF. DNA for the CDR3: TGTGCCAGCAGCTCAGGGAGTCTAAACACCGGGGAGCTGTTTTTT. The full variable domain, rest sourced from reference TRBV7-2 and TRBJ2-2, is GAGVSQSPSNKVTEKGKDVELRCDPISGHTALYWYRQSLGQGLEFLIYFQGNSAPDKSGLPSDRFSAERTGGSVSTLTIQRTQQEDSAVYLCASSSGSLNTGELFFGEGSRLTVL.

This chain links TRBV7-9 with TRBJ2-7; a possible D gene is TRBD1 (6 bases). Trimming took off 4 bases at V and 0 bases at J, with 10 bases between the two ends. CDR3 length equals 14 residues. CDR1 and CDR2 (germline): SEHNR, FQNEAQ (reference sequence). This chain's CDR3 is CASSWIGGSYEQYF. DNA of the CDR3: TGTGCCAGCAGCTGGATAGGGGGCTCCTACGAGCAGTACTTC. The whole variable domain, remainder taken from reference TRBV7-9 and TRBJ2-7, is DTGVSQNPRHKITKRGQNVTFRCDPISEHNRLYWYRQTLGQGPEFLTYFQNEAQLEKSRLLSDRFSAERPKGSFSTLEIQRTEQGDSAMYLCASSWIGGSYEQYFGPGTRLTVT.

This clonotype was seen many times. The chain uses TRBV19 and TRBJ1-1; D is possibly TRBD1 (5 bases). CDR3 size: 14 residues. Germline CDR1 is LNHDA and CDR2 is SQIVND (reference sequence). V was pared by 4 bases and J by 3 bases, with 12 bases between. CDR3 coding DNA: TGTGCCAGTAGTAAGATGGGGGGTTACACTGAAGCTTTCTTT. Its protein is CASSKMGGYTEAFF.

This clonotype was seen ten or more times. The chain employs TRBV27 and TRBJ2-5; possible D gene TRBD1, 6 bases. The CDR3 sequence is 15 residues long. CDR1 and CDR2 from the germline V gene are MNHEY and SMNVEV (reference sequence). V was trimmed by 2 bases and J by 4 bases, leaving 14 bases between them. The CDR3 DNA is TGTGCCAGCAGTTTACGTGCAGGGGTCGGAGAGACCCAGTACTTC. It encodes CASSLRAGVGETQYF.

This clonotype has a count of ten or more. V and J are TRBV7-2 and TRBJ2-5, with 12 bases matching TRBD1. V lost 5 bases to trimming and J lost 4 bases; unmatched junction nucleotides: 11. Germline loops: CDR1 SGHTA, CDR2 FQGNSA. The CDR3 has 17 amino acids. Here the CDR3 reads CASSPLRGQGAIETQYF. The CDR3 nucleotides are TGTGCCAGCAGCCCCCTCCGGGGACAGGGGGCGATAGAGACCCAGTACTTC. Looking up the rest from reference TRBV7-2 and TRBJ2-5 gives the full variable domain: GAGVSQSPSNKVTEKGKDVELRCDPISGHTALYWYRQSLGQGLEFLIYFQGNSAPDKSGLPSDRFSAERTGGSVSTLTIQRTQQEDSAVYLCASSPLRGQGAIETQYFGPGTRLLVL.

This clonotype was recorded many times. The gene calls are TRBV5-8 and TRBJ2-7; the D gene is possibly TRBD1 (6 bases). Trimming shortened V by 0 bases and J by 2 bases, and 9 bases separated the two germline ends. The CDR3 has 14 residues. Germline V lookup: CDR1 SGHTS, CDR2 YDEGEE. CDR3 loop: CASSLATGPYEQYF. CDR3 DNA sequence: TGTGCCAGCAGCTTGGCCACAGGGCCCTACGAGCAGTACTTC.

The chain couples TRBV7-4 to TRBJ1-4; the D is unclear. The CDR3 has 15 residues. Germline CDR1 is SGHVT and CDR2 is SQSDAQ. V was clipped by 3 bases and J by 2 bases, with 10 bases between them. CDR3 nucleotides: TGTGCCAGCAGCTTTGAGGGAGGGACTAATGAAAAACTGTTTTTT. It is translated as CASSFEGGTNEKLFF.

Only a few counts were recorded for this clonotype. The chain carries TRBV7-9 and TRBJ2-2, with 10 bases lining up with TRBD1. CDR1 SEHNR and CDR2 FQNEAQ come from the germline V gene (reference sequence). V shed 3 bases and J 1 base; nucleotides not matched to a gene: 2. The CDR3 is 16 residues long. For the CDR3, the DNA is TGTGCCAGCAGCTTGGGGACAGGGGAGAACACCGGGGAGCTGTTTTTT. Translating it yields CASSLGTGENTGELFF.

This clonotype was counted at least ten times. The V call is TRBV20-1, the J call TRBJ1-4; a weak D match, TRBD1 (5 bases). V lost 4 bases and J 8 bases, leaving 11 bases between the germline ends. The CDR3 loop spans 12 amino acids. Germline V gene sequence: CDR1 DFQATT, CDR2 SNEGSKA (reference sequence). The CDR3 coding sequence is TGCAGTGCTAAGACAGATGCCGAAAAACTGTTTTTT. Its translation: CSAKTDAEKLFF.

This clonotype came up many times. The chain carries TRBV29-1 and TRBJ2-7; no clear D gene. CDR1 SQVTM and CDR2 ANQGSEA come from the germline V gene. This CDR3 contains 11 residues. Trimming removed 4 bases at V and 3 bases at J, with 7 bases between. The CDR3 loop reads CSVVYGYEQYF. CDR3 DNA: TGCAGCGTTGTTTATGGCTACGAGCAGTACTTC.